This TCR beta chain was found in a study of patients and donors after allogeneic stem cell transplantation. MiXCR, applied by TCRdb to the RT-PCR reads, yields one record per CDR3 protein. The repertoire consists of 900,000 to 1,000,000 distinct CDR3 sequences, with 15% to 20% occurring once and the leading ten covering 5% to 7.5%. This CDR3 region has 14 residues. The V gene end was trimmed by 3 bases and the J gene end by 8 bases; junction bases not matched to a gene: 6. Looked up from germline, CDR1 is MNHEY and CDR2 is SMNVEV (reference sequence). This clonotype was counted a few times. This clonotype was sampled from a human donor who was either an allogeneic HSCT recipient or a stem cell or donor lymphocyte infusion donor (not recorded which). It is not recorded whose cells these are; they may come from a transplant donor. The V call is TRBV27, the J call TRBJ1-4; 7 nucleotides agree with TRBD1. What was sequenced was blood, either unsorted or a sorted T cell fraction (not recorded which). CDR3 in amino acids: CASSFSDRIEKLFF. CDR3 coding DNA: TGTGCCAGCAGTTTCTCGGACAGGATCGAAAAACTGTTTTTT.